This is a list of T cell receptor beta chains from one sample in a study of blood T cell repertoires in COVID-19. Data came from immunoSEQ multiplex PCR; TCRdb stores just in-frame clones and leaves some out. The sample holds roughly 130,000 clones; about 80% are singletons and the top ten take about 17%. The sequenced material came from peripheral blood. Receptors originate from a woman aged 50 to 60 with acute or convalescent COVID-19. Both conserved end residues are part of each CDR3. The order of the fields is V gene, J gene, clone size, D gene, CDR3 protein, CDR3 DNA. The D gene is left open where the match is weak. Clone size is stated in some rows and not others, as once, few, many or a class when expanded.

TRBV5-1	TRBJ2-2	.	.	CASSLDGSNTGELFF	TGCGCCAGCAGCTTGGATGGGAGCAACACCGGGGAGCTGTTTTTT
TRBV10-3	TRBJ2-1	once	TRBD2	CATLAGGFNEQFF	TGTGCCACCTTAGCGGGGGGGTTCAATGAGCAGTTCTTC
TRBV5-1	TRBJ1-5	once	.	CASSLAGDQPQHF	TGCGCCAGCAGCTTGGCAGGGGATCAGCCCCAGCATTTT
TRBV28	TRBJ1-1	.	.	CASSLGGKAGNTEAFF	TGTGCCAGCAGTTTAGGCGGCAAGGCGGGGAACACTGAAGCTTTCTTT
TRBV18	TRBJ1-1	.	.	CASSPLPTGNTEAFF	TGTGCCAGCTCACCCCTCCCGACAGGGAACACTGAAGCTTTCTTT
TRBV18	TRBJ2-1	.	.	CASSPSYNEQFF	TGTGCCAGCTCACCTAGTTACAATGAGCAGTTCTTC
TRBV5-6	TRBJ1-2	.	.	CASSFLPADSLNYGYTF	TGTGCCAGCAGCTTTCTGCCGGCAGACAGCCTTAACTATGGCTACACCTTC
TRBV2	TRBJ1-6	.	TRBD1	CATSIGGGQGSSPLHF	TGTGCCACCAGCATCGGGGGGGGACAGGGGAGTTCACCCCTCCACTTT
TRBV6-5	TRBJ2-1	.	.	CASSYITGNEQFF	TGTGCCAGCAGTTACATAACAGGGAATGAGCAGTTCTTC
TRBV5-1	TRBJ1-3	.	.	CASSSELQGSAGNTIYF	TGCGCCAGCAGCTCGGAGTTACAGGGTTCTGCTGGAAACACCATATATTTT
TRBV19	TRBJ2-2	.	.	CASSISRGAGELFF	TGTGCCAGTAGTATTTCCCGGGGTGCCGGGGAGCTGTTTTTT
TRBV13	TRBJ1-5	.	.	CASSLGLGNQPQHF	TGTGCCAGCAGCTTAGGACTAGGCAATCAGCCCCAGCATTTT
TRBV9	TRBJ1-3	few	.	CASSVGGSAYSGNTIYF	TGTGCCAGCAGCGTTGGGGGGTCTGCCTACTCTGGAAACACCATATATTTT
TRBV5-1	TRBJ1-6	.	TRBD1	CASSSGTEGSPLHF	TGCGCCAGCAGCTCCGGGACAGAGGGTTCACCCCTCCACTTT
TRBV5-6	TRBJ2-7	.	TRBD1	CASSVGQNLYEQYF	TGTGCCAGCAGCGTGGGACAGAACCTCTACGAGCAGTACTTC
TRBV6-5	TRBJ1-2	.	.	CASSYFQVGDYGYTF	TGTGCCAGCAGTTACTTCCAAGTGGGCGACTATGGCTACACCTTC
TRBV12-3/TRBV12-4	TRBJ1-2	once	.	CASSLAGGYTF	TGTGCCAGCAGTTTAGCGGGGGGATACACCTTC
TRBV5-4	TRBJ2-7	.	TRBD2	CASSLRGGGEQYF	TGTGCCAGCAGCTTGCGGGGGGGAGGCGAGCAGTACTTC
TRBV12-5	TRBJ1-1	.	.	CASGLSGLGNTEAFF	TGTGCTAGTGGTTTGTCGGGACTCGGGAACACTGAAGCTTTCTTT
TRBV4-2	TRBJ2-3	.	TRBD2	CASSAGGSTDTQYF	TGTGCCAGCAGCGCCGGGGGGTCCACGGATACGCAGTATTTT
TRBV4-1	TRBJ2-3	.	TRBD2	CASSQDDSGGASSTDTQYF	TGCGCCAGCAGCCAAGACGATAGCGGGGGGGCGTCTAGCACAGATACGCAGTATTTT